A single sample is the source of the 17 T cell receptor beta chains below, sequenced in a study of technical replicates of blood from a handful of donors. Using immunoSEQ multiplex PCR, the repertoire was profiled, and TCRdb retains in-frame clones only, with some absent. The sample lists about 90,000 clones; 94% were seen once. What was sequenced was T cells isolated from PBMCs. The receptors were gathered from a human donor in good health.

The J gene is TRBJ2-3, the V gene TRBV6-4; 7 bases are a match to TRBD1. The CDR3 has 14 residues. CDR1 and CDR2 (germline): MRHNA, SNTAGT. Trimming removed 2 bases from V and 3 bases from J; junction bases left unmatched: 2. CDR3 DNA: TGTGCCAGCAGTGACAGGGGGCTGACAGATACGCAGTATTTT. Protein sequence: CASSDRGLTDTQYF.

The rearrangement links TRBV19 to TRBJ2-7; TRBD1 agrees at 10 bases. Germline loops: CDR1 LNHDA, CDR2 SQIVND (reference sequence). Trimming removed 6 bases from V and 1 base from J; junction bases left unmatched: 3. The CDR3 totals 14 residues. CDR3 nucleotides: TGTGCCAGTAGCACGGGACAGGGGTCCTACGAGCAGTACTTC. It translates to CASSTGQGSYEQYF.

This clone has just one count. The rearrangement uses TRBV5-1 and TRBJ2-7; D is possibly TRBD1 (6 bases). Germline V gene sequence: CDR1 SGHRS, CDR2 YFSETQ. The V gene lost 4 bases and the J gene lost 2 bases, with 13 bases spanning the gap. The CDR3 is made up of 14 amino acids. CDR3 sequence (DNA): TGCGCCAGCAGCCCCCCAGACAGGACCTACGAGCAGTACTTC. Residues: CASSPPDRTYEQYF.

The J gene is TRBJ1-4, the V gene TRBV28; 8 bases match TRBD1. J lost 8 bases, V lost 4 bases, and 9 bases had no gene match. Germline assignment: CDR1 MDHEN and CDR2 SYDVKM. This CDR3 spans 15 amino acids. CDR3 sequence reads: CASSSWTGREEKLFF. The CDR3 DNA sequence: TGTGCCAGCAGTTCTTGGACAGGGAGGGAGGAAAAACTGTTTTTT.

V gene TRBV14 combines with J gene TRBJ1-3; 8 nucleotides match TRBD1. The CDR3 sequence is 15 residues long. Germline assignment: CDR1 SGHDN and CDR2 FVKESK. Trimming at V came to 3 bases and at J to 4 bases, leaving 5 bases not matched to a gene. The CDR3 region has the DNA TGTGCCAGCAGCCACCGACAGGGGATCGGAAACACCATATATTTT. Translated, it gives CASSHRQGIGNTIYF. The full variable domain, with the rest looked up from reference TRBV14 and TRBJ1-3, is EAGVTQFPSHSVIEKGQTVTLRCDPISGHDNLYWYRRVMGKEIKFLLHFVKESKQDESGMPNNRFLAERTGGTYSTLKVQPAELEDSGVYFCASSHRQGIGNTIYFGEGSWLTVV.

This clone was seen a few times. The chain has TRBV11-3 and TRBJ2-7, with D hard to call. The CDR3 is 15 residues long. Germline CDR1 reads SGHNT; CDR2 reads YENEEA. Trimming shortened V by 0 bases and J by 6 bases, and 15 bases separated the two germline ends. CDR3 sequence: CASSLDHQVLREQYF. The CDR3 DNA follows: TGTGCCAGCAGCTTAGATCACCAGGTATTGCGCGAGCAGTACTTC.

This clone was recorded a few times. The chain has TRBV4-1 and TRBJ2-7; 10 nucleotides agree with TRBD2. Germline loops: CDR1 MGHRA, CDR2 YSYEKL. This CDR3 is 17 amino acids long. V shed 0 bases, J shed 3 bases, and the junction held 8 bases outside the gene matches. The CDR3 DNA is TGCGCCAGCAGCCAAGATATGGCTAGCGGGGGCAACTACGAGCAGTACTTC. Residues: CASSQDMASGGNYEQYF.

This chain links TRBV13 with TRBJ2-2; D perhaps matches TRBD1 (7 bases). Germline V gives CDR1 PRHDT, CDR2 FYEKMQ (reference sequence). CDR3 length: 19 amino acids. The V and J ends lost 4 bases and 2 bases respectively, with 23 bases between them. The CDR3 here is CASSSLPKTGTLNTGELFF. Written as DNA, the CDR3 is TGTGCCAGCAGCTCGCTCCCTAAGACAGGGACTCTAAACACCGGGGAGCTGTTTTTT.

J is TRBJ2-7 and V is TRBV13; D might be TRBD1 (5 bases). CDR3 length: 13 residues. V lost 6 bases, J lost 2 bases, and 11 bases lay in between. Germline V gives CDR1 PRHDT, CDR2 FYEKMQ (reference sequence). CDR3 amino acids: CASREQAAYEQYF. The DNA of the CDR3 is TGTGCCAGCAGAGAACAGGCCGCCTACGAGCAGTACTTC.

CDR3 sequence: CASSFTSGADTQYF. CDR3 bases: TGTGCCAGCAGTTTCACTAGCGGGGCAGATACGCAGTATTTT. This rearrangement joins TRBV28 to TRBJ2-3; 10 bases align to TRBD2. The CDR3 length is 14 residues. Germline loops: CDR1 MDHEN, CDR2 SYDVKM. Trimming removed 3 bases from V and 4 bases from J; junction bases left unmatched: 1.

This chain joins TRBV9 and TRBJ2-5; the D gene is possibly TRBD1 (6 bases). The V gene lost 0 bases and the J gene lost 2 bases, with 11 bases spanning the gap. The CDR3 consists of 15 residues. CDR1 is SGDLS and CDR2 is YYNGEE in the germline V gene. CDR3 amino acids: CASSVVGGPQETQYF. The CDR3 DNA reads as TGTGCCAGCAGCGTAGTAGGGGGACCTCAAGAGACCCAGTACTTC. Based on the CDR3 plus reference TRBV9 and TRBJ2-5, the full variable domain is DSGVTQTPKHLITATGQRVTLRCSPRSGDLSVYWYQQSLDQGLQFLIQYYNGEERAKGNILERFSAQQFPDLHSELNLSSLELGDSALYFCASSVVGGPQETQYFGPGTRLLVL.

The genes are TRBV5-1 and TRBJ2-2; the D is unclear. CDR1 SGHRS and CDR2 YFSETQ come from the germline V gene. There are 12 residues in the CDR3. V was shortened by 1 base and J by 5 bases, with 3 bases between the two germline ends. The CDR3 DNA sequence: TGCGCCAGCAGCTTGACAACCGGGGAGCTGTTTTTT. Translation: CASSLTTGELFF.

V gene TRBV28 combines with J gene TRBJ1-4; 9 bases are shared with TRBD1. The CDR3 is made up of 15 amino acids. From germline, CDR1 is MDHEN and CDR2 SYDVKM. J gave up 8 bases and V 4 bases, and 8 bases lay outside the gene matches. CDR3 in amino acids: CASSYTGGLPEKLFF. The CDR3 nucleotides read TGTGCCAGCAGTTACACAGGGGGCCTCCCAGAAAAACTGTTTTTT.

The V gene is TRBV6-1, the J gene TRBJ1-4; possibly TRBD1 for D (6 bases). V shed 8 bases and J shed 3 bases, with 13 bases lying between them. Looked up from germline, CDR1 is MNHNS and CDR2 is SASEGT. The CDR3 loop spans 14 amino acids. The CDR3 here is CASSKGHANEKLFF. The CDR3 nucleotides read TGTGCCAGCTCGAAGGGACATGCTAATGAAAAACTGTTTTTT.

V is TRBV5-4 and J is TRBJ2-5; possibly TRBD1 for D (6 bases). The germline V and J ends were trimmed by 3 bases and 3 bases, with 12 bases remaining between them. The CDR3 runs 14 residues. Looked up from germline, CDR1 is SGHNT and CDR2 is YYREEE (reference sequence). The CDR3 bases are TGTGCCAGCAGCTCACCGACAGGAGAAGAGACCCAGTACTTC. It specifies CASSSPTGEETQYF.

The rearrangement uses TRBV5-1 and TRBJ2-1; the match to TRBD2 covers 11 bases. CDR3 length: 20 residues. Germline values: CDR1 SGHRS, CDR2 YFSETQ. V shed 1 base, J shed 0 bases, and the junction held 12 bases outside the gene matches. CDR3 in amino acids: CASSLSLWTSGLSSYNEQFF. In DNA, the CDR3 is TGCGCCAGCAGCTTGTCGTTATGGACTAGCGGGCTGAGCTCCTACAATGAGCAGTTCTTC.

The V and J genes are TRBV19 and TRBJ2-5, with TRBD2 matching over 12 bases. CDR3 length: 13 amino acids. Looked up from germline, CDR1 is LNHDA and CDR2 is SQIVND (reference sequence). The trim removed 10 bases at V and 5 bases at J, leaving 5 bases unmatched. The CDR3 sequence: CATGLAGHETQYF. The DNA of the CDR3 is TGTGCCACGGGACTAGCGGGTCACGAGACCCAGTACTTC.